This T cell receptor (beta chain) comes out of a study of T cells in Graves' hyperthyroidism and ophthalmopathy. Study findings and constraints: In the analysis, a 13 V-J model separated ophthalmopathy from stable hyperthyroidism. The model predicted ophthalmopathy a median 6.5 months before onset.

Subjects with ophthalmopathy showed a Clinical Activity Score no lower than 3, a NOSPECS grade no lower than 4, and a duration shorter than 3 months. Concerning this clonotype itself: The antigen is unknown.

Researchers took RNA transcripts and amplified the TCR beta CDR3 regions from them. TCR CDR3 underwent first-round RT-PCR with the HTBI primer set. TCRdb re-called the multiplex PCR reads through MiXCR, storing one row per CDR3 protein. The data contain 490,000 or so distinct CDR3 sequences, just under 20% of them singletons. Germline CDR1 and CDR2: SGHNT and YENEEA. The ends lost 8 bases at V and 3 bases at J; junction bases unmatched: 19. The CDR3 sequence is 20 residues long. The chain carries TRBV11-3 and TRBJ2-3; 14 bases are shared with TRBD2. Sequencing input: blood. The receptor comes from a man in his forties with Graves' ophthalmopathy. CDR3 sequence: CASGYPPTGTSGGETDTQYF. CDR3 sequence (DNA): TGTGCCAGCGGATACCCCCCTACCGGGACTAGCGGGGGCGAGACAGATACGCAGTATTTT.